The present T cell receptor beta chain was sequenced within a study of blood T cell repertoires in COVID-19. The CDR3 covers 19 residues. CDR1 is SGHDT and CDR2 is YYEEEE in the germline V gene. Germline trimming cut 6 bases from V and 3 bases from J; bases unmatched to any gene: 20. Sequencing used immunoSEQ multiplex PCR; TCRdb keeps in-frame clones, though not all of them. This table holds 380,000 or so clones, roughly 90% found once. Sequencing input: PBMCs or T cells enriched from blood (not recorded which). The V call is TRBV5-6, the J call TRBJ1-1, with TRBD1 matching 10 bases. The TCR originated in a woman in her twenties or thirties with acute COVID-19. The CDR3 nucleotides are TGTGCCAGCACCCTCGACAGGGGGCGCAATCTATTTCGGGACACTGAAGCTTTCTTT. Residues: CASTLDRGRNLFRDTEAFF.